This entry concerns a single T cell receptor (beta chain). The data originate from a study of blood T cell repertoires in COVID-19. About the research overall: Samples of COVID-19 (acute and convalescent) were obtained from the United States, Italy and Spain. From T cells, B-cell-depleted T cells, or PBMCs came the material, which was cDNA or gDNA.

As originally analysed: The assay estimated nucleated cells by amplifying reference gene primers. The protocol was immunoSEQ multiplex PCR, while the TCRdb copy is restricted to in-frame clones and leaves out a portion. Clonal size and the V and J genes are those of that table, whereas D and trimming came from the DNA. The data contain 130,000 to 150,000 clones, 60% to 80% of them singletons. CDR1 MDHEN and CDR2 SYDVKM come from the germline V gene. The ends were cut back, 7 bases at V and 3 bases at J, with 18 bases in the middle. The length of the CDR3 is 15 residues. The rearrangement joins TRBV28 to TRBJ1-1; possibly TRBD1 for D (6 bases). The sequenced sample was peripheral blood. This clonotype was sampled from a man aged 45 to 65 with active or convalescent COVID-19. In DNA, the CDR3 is TGTGCCAGCACACTTTTCCAGGGGCGTCACACTGAAGCTTTCTTT. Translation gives CASTLFQGRHTEAFF.